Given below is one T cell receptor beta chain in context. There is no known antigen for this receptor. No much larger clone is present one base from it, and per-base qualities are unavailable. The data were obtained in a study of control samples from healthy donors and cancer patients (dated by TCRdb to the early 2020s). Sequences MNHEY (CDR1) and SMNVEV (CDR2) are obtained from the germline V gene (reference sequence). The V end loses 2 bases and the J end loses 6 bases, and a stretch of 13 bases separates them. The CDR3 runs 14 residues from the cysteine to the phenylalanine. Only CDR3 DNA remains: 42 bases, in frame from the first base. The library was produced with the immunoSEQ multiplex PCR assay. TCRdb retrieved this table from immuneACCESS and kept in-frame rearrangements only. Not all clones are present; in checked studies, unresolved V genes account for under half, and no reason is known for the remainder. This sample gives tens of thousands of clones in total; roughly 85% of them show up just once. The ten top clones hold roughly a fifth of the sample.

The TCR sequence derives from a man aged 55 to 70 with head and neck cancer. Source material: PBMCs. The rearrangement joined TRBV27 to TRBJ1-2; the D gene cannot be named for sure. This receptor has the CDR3 CASSLNPRVDGYTF. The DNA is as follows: TGTGCCAGCAGTTTAAACCCCCGGGTTGATGGCTACACCTTC.